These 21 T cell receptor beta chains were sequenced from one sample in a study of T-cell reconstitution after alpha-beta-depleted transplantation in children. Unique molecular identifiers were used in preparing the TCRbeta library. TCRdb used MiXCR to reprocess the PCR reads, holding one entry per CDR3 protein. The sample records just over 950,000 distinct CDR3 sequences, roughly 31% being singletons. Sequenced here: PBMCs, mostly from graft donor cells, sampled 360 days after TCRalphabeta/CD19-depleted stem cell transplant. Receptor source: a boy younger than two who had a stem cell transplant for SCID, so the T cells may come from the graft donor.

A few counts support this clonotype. This CDR3 reads CASSRRGQAVQETQYF. The CDR3 coding sequence is TGTGCCAGCTCCCGCCGGGGGCAGGCGGTACAAGAGACCCAGTACTTC. This chain uses TRBV6-2 or TRBV6-3 with TRBJ2-5; D assignment may be TRBD1 or TRBD2 (6 bases each). V gave up 8 bases and J gave up 2 bases, with 21 bases separating them. The CDR3 length is 16 residues. CDR1 and CDR2 from the germline V gene are MNHEY and SVGEGT.

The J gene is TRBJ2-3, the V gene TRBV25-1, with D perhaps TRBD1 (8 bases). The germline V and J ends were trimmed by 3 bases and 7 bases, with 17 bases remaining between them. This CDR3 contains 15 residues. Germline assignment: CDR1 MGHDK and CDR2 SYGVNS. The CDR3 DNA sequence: TGTGCCAGCAGTGAGGGGGGGGACAGGAGAAATACGCAGTATTTT. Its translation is CASSEGGDRRNTQYF.

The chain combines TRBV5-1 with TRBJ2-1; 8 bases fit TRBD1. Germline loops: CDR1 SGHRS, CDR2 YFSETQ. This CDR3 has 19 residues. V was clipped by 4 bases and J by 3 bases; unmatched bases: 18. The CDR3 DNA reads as TGCGCCAGCAGCCTACGGGACAGATTCGCAGGGGGCTTCTACAATGAGCAGTTCTTC. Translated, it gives CASSLRDRFAGGFYNEQFF.

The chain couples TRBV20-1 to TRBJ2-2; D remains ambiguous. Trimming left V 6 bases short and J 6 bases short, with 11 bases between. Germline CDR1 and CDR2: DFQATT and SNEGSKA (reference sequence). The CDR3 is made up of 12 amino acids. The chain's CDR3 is CSAAHSAGELFF. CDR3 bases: TGCAGTGCCGCCCACAGCGCCGGGGAGCTGTTTTTT.

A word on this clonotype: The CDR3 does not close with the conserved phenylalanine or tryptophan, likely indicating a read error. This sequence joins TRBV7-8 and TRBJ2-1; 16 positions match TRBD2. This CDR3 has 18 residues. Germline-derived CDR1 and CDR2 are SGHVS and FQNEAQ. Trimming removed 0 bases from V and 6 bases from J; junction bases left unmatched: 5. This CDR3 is CASSLALGLAGGPNEQFY. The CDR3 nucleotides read TGTGCCAGCAGCTTAGCGCTGGGACTAGCGGGGGGGCCCAATGAGCAGTTCTAC.

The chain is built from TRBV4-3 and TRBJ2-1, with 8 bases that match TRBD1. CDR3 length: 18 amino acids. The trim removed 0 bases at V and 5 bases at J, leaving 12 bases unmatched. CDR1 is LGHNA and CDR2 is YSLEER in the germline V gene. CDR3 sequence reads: CASSQDVGSRTGNNEQFF. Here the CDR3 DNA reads TGCGCCAGCAGCCAAGACGTCGGGTCCCGGACAGGGAACAATGAGCAGTTCTTC.

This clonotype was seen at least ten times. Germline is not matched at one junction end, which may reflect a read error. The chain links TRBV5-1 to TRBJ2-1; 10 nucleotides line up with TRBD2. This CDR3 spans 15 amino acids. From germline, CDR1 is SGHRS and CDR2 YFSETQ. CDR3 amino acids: CASSPGLAFYNEQFF. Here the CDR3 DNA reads TGTGCCAGCAGTCCGGGACTAGCGTTCTACAATGAGCAGTTCTTC.

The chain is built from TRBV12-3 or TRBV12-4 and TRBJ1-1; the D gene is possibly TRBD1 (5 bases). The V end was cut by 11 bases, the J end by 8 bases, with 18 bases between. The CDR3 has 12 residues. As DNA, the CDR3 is TGTGCCTCGGTGGGCAGGGACCCAGAAGCTTTCTTT. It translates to CASVGRDPEAFF.

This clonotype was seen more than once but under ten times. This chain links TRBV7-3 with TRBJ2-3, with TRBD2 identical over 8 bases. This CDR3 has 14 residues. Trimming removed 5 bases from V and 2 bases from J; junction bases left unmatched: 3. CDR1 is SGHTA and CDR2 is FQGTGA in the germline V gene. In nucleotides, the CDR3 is TGTGCCAGCAGCCCGCGGGGGGTCACAGATACGCAGTATTTT. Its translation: CASSPRGVTDTQYF.

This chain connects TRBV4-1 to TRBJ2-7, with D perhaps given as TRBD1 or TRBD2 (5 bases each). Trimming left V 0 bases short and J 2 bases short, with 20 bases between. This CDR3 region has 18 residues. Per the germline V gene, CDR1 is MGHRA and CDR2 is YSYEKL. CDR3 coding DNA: TGCGCCAGCAGCCAAGAGAGAAGAGGGGCTGGAAGGGCCTACGAGCAGTACTTC. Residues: CASSQERRGAGRAYEQYF.

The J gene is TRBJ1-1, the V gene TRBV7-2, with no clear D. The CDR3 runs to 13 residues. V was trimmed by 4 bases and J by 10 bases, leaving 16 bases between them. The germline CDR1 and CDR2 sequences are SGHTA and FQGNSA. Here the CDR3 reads CASSSPGIIRAFF. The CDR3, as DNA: TGTGCCAGCAGCTCCCCGGGGATTATAAGAGCTTTCTTT. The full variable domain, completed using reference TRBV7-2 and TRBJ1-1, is GAGVSQSPSNKVTEKGKDVELRCDPISGHTALYWYRQSLGQGLEFLIYFQGNSAPDKSGLPSDRFSAERTGGSVSTLTIQRTQQEDSAVYLCASSSPGIIRAFFGQGTRLTVV.

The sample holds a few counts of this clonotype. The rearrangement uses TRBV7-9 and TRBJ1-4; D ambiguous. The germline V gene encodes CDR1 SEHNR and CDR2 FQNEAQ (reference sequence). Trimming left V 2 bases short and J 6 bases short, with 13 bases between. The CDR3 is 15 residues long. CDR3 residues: CASSLRGPKDEKLFF. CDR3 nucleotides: TGTGCCAGCAGCTTACGAGGTCCAAAGGATGAAAAACTGTTTTTT.

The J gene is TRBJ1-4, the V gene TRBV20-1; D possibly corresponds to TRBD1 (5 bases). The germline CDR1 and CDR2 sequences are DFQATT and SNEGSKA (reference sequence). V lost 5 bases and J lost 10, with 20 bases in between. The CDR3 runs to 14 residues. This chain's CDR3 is CSAPLGSGGGKLFF. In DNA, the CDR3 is TGCAGTGCTCCGCTCGGCTCCGGCGGGGGAAAACTGTTTTTT.

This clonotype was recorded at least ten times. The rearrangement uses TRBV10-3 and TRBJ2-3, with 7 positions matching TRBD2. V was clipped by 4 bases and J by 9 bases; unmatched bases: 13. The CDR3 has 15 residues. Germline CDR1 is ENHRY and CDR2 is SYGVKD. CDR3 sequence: CAISGAASGAPTQYF. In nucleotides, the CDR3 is TGTGCCATCAGTGGGGCGGCGAGCGGGGCACCCACGCAGTATTTT.

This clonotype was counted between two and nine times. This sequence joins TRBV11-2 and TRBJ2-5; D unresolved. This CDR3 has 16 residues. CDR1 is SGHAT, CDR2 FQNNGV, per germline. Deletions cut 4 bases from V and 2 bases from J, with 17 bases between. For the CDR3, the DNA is TGTGCCAGCAGCTCTGCTATGGACCGCCCGCAAGAGACCCAGTACTTC. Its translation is CASSSAMDRPQETQYF. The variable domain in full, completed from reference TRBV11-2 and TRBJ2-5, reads EAGVAQSPRYKIIEKRQSVAFWCNPISGHATLYWYQQILGQGPKLLIQFQNNGVVDDSQLPKDRFSAERLKGVDSTLKIQPAKLEDSAVYLCASSSAMDRPQETQYFGPGTRLLVL.

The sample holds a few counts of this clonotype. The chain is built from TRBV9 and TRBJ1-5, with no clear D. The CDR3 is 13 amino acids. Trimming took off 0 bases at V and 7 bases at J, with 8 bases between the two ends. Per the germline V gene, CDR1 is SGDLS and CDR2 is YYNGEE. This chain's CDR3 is CASSVGAGQPQHF. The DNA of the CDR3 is TGTGCCAGCAGCGTAGGAGCGGGGCAGCCCCAGCATTTT.

The CDR3 region is CSASRGNEQFF. The DNA for the CDR3 is TGCAGTGCTAGTCGGGGGAATGAGCAGTTCTTC. The J gene is TRBJ2-1, the V gene TRBV20-1; D may be TRBD2 (6 bases). The CDR3 is 11 residues long. Germline V gene data show CDR1 as DFQATT and CDR2 as SNEGSKA (reference sequence). V was pared by 3 bases and J by 7 bases, with 7 bases between.

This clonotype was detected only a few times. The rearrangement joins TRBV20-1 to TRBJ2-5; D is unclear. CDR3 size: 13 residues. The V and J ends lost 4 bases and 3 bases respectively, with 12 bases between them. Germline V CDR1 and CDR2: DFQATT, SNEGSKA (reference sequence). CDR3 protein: CSAIATDKETQYF. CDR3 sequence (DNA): TGCAGTGCTATCGCAACCGATAAAGAGACCCAGTACTTC.

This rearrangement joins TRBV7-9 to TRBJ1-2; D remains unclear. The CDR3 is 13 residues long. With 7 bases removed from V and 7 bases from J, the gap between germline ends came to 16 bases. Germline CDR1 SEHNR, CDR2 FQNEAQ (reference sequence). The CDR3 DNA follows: TGTGCCAGCACGCCCGGCGTGCTTGGTGGCTACACCTTC. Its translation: CASTPGVLGGYTF.

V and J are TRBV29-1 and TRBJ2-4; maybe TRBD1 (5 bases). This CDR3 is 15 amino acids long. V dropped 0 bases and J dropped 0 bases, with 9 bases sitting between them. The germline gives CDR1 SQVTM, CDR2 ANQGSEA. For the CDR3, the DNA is TGCAGCGTTGAAGATTCCAGGGTAGCCAAAAACATTCAGTACTTC. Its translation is CSVEDSRVAKNIQYF.

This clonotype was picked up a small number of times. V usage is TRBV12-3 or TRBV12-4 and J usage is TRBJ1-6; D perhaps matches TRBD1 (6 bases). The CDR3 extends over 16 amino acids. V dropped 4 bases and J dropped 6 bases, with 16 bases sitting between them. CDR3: CASSSYRARFNSPLHF. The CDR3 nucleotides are TGTGCCAGCAGTTCCTACAGGGCCCGGTTTAATTCACCCCTCCACTTT.